These 23 T cell receptor beta chains were all obtained from the same sample, sequenced in a study of shared clonotypes between healthy human individuals. Clones were sequenced by immunoSEQ multiplex PCR, and TCRdb holds only the in-frame ones, with some missing. This sample has about 2.3 million clones, with 90% to 95% found just once. Specimen: naive CD4+ T cells from PBMCs. Subset in this sample: CD45RA+ positively selected. These receptors came from a man aged 18 to 30 in good health. Some clones in this sample may be carry-over from other donors' samples.

CDR3 sequence (DNA): TGCGCCAGCTCGACATTGACTAGCGGGAACCCACGGCAGTACTTC. It encodes CASSTLTSGNPRQYF. V is TRBV5-1 and J is TRBJ2-7; 11 bases are a match to TRBD2. Looked up from germline, CDR1 is SGHRS and CDR2 is YFSETQ. The length of the CDR3 is 15 residues. V shed 7 bases and J 9 bases; nucleotides not matched to a gene: 15.

The chain links TRBV7-9 to TRBJ1-5, with TRBD1 matching 7 bases. Germline V gives CDR1 SEHNR, CDR2 FQNEAQ (reference sequence). The V and J ends lost 5 bases and 6 bases, in that order; junction bases with no gene match: 4. CDR3 length: 13 residues. This CDR3 reads CASSQTGSQPQHF. CDR3 DNA: TGTGCCAGCAGCCAGACAGGGTCTCAGCCCCAGCATTTT.

This chain uses TRBV7-8 with TRBJ1-4; the D gene is possibly TRBD1 (5 bases). This CDR3 has 17 amino acids. V was trimmed by 4 bases and J by 1 base, leaving 16 bases between them. The germline gives CDR1 SGHVS, CDR2 FQNEAQ. CDR3 sequence: CASSWWGTPGTNEKLFF. In DNA form, the CDR3 reads TGTGCCAGCAGCTGGTGGGGCACTCCGGGAACTAATGAAAAACTGTTTTTT.

The V and J genes are TRBV9 and TRBJ2-7; possible D gene TRBD2, 6 bases. V was cut by 0 bases and J by 3 bases, with 10 bases left in between. Germline lookup yields CDR1 SGDLS and CDR2 YYNGEE. The CDR3 totals 14 residues. The CDR3 region has the DNA TGTGCCAGCAGCGTAGCTTGGGGGGACTACGAGCAGTACTTC. Translated, it gives CASSVAWGDYEQYF.

This rearrangement joins TRBV4-2 to TRBJ2-7; maybe TRBD1 (6 bases). Germline assignment: CDR1 LGHNA and CDR2 YNFKEQ. This CDR3 contains 16 residues. V dropped 0 bases and J dropped 5 bases, with 17 bases sitting between them. Written as DNA, the CDR3 is TGTGCCAGCAGCCAAGATTGGGGGCTGGGCAGGGACGAGCAGTACTTC. Translated, it gives CASSQDWGLGRDEQYF.

This chain joins TRBV7-2 and TRBJ2-7; 8 bases are shared with TRBD1. CDR3 length: 14 amino acids. Germline V lookup: CDR1 SGHTA, CDR2 FQGNSA. J gave up 4 bases and V 3 bases, and 5 bases lay outside the gene matches. The CDR3 DNA is TGTGCCAGCAGCTTCGGCAGGGGGCGGTACGAGCAGTACTTC. Translating it yields CASSFGRGRYEQYF.

The chain joins TRBV5-4 to TRBJ1-1, with 8 bases that match TRBD1. The germline gives CDR1 SGHNT, CDR2 YYREEE (reference sequence). V shed 0 bases and J 4 bases; nucleotides not matched to a gene: 8. The CDR3 has 16 amino acids. The CDR3 protein is CASSLGRGRVSTEAFF. The CDR3 DNA is TGTGCCAGCAGCTTGGGCAGGGGGCGGGTCAGCACTGAAGCTTTCTTT.

V usage is TRBV5-4 and J usage is TRBJ2-3; perhaps TRBD1 as D (6 bases). V was pared by 4 bases and J by 4 bases, with 13 bases between. This CDR3 comprises 14 residues. Germline CDR1 and CDR2: SGHNT and YYREEE (reference sequence). CDR3 in DNA: TGTGCCAGCAGCCGGCGGCAGGGGCCAGATACGCAGTATTTT. It yields the protein CASSRRQGPDTQYF.

The genes are TRBV2 and TRBJ1-5; TRBD1 might be the D (6 bases). This CDR3 has 14 amino acids. Trimming removed 5 bases from V and 4 bases from J, with 12 bases in between. The germline gives CDR1 SNHLY, CDR2 FYNNEI. The DNA of the CDR3 is TGTGCCAGCAGTTCACAGGGTCAGAATCAGCCCCAGCATTTT. It encodes CASSSQGQNQPQHF.

The chain joins TRBV29-1 to TRBJ2-1; no definite D call. Trimming pared 8 bases from V and 7 bases from J, leaving 12 bases between. CDR3 length: 11 residues. Germline CDR1 SQVTM, CDR2 ANQGSEA. The CDR3 reads CSTTLRNEQFF. DNA for the CDR3: TGCAGCACTACATTGCGGAATGAGCAGTTCTTC.

The rearrangement joins TRBV29-1 to TRBJ2-1, with 14 bases lining up with TRBD2. The CDR3 length is 12 residues. Germline CDR1 and CDR2: SQVTM and ANQGSEA. The junction had 3 bases not matched to a gene; V was cut back by 7 bases and J by 10 bases. The CDR3 is CSGRTSGGEQFF. As DNA, the CDR3 is TGCAGCGGCCGGACTAGCGGGGGGGAGCAGTTCTTC.

V is TRBV7-3 and J is TRBJ2-7, with D possibly TRBD2 on 7 matching bases. This CDR3 region has 15 residues. Germline assignment: CDR1 SGHTA and CDR2 FQGTGA. V was pared by 5 bases and J by 4 bases, with 18 bases between. DNA of the CDR3: TGTGCCAGCAGCCCTACAGGGACTACGGCTTACGAGCAGTACTTC. Translating gives CASSPTGTTAYEQYF.

The chain has TRBV6-1 and TRBJ1-2; no reliable D call. The CDR3 extends over 13 amino acids. V was pared by 3 bases and J by 8 bases, with 13 bases between. The germline gives CDR1 MNHNS, CDR2 SASEGT. The CDR3 is CASSEVGPRGYTF. The DNA of the CDR3 is TGTGCCAGCAGTGAGGTTGGCCCGAGAGGCTACACCTTC.

This sequence joins TRBV7-3 and TRBJ2-2; the D call may be TRBD1 or TRBD2 (5 bases each). The CDR3 extends over 13 amino acids. The ends were cut back, 8 bases at V and 2 bases at J, with 9 bases in the middle. Germline CDR1 SGHTA, CDR2 FQGTGA. CDR3 amino acids: CASAGTNTGELFF. The CDR3 bases are TGTGCCAGCGCCGGGACCAACACCGGGGAGCTGTTTTTT.

The V and J genes are TRBV2 and TRBJ2-7; D is perhaps TRBD1 (6 bases). V gave up 1 base and J gave up 4 bases, with 17 bases separating them. The CDR3 sequence is 16 residues long. The germline V gene encodes CDR1 SNHLY and CDR2 FYNNEI. The CDR3 reads CASSEGSWGTNYEQYF. In DNA, the CDR3 is TGTGCCAGCAGTGAAGGGTCTTGGGGGACAAATTACGAGCAGTACTTC.

The rearrangement uses TRBV11-3 and TRBJ2-2, with TRBD1 matching 7 bases. The CDR3 is 15 residues long. The germline V gene has CDR1 SGHNT and CDR2 YENEEA. V trimming: 5 bases; J trimming: 4 bases; junction bases outside the gene matches: 7. Here the CDR3 DNA reads TGTGCCAGCAGCCAGGGACAGTGGGGCACCGGGGAGCTGTTTTTT. Its translation is CASSQGQWGTGELFF.

The chain is built from TRBV7-8 and TRBJ2-1; 13 nucleotides agree with TRBD2. This CDR3 comprises 17 residues. V was clipped by 4 bases and J by 8 bases; unmatched bases: 11. Germline loops: CDR1 SGHVS, CDR2 FQNEAQ. For the CDR3, the DNA is TGTGCCAGCAGCTCCTATAATCCGGGACTAGCGGGACATGAGCAGTTCTTC. It codes for CASSSYNPGLAGHEQFF.

This clone showed up just a few times. The CDR3 nucleotides read TGTGCCAGCAGTTACAGCGCAGGGGCGAACACCGGGGAGCTGTTTTTT. The encoded protein is CASSYSAGANTGELFF. The chain has TRBV6-5 and TRBJ2-2; tentative D call: TRBD1 (6 bases). The CDR3 has 16 amino acids. V lost 2 bases to trimming and J lost 0 bases, with 10 bases between them. Looked up from germline, CDR1 is MNHEY and CDR2 is SVGAGI.

The chain recombines TRBV10-3 with TRBJ1-5; D is uncertain. Trimming shortened V by 3 bases and J by 1 base, and 7 bases separated the two germline ends. Germline V gives CDR1 ENHRY, CDR2 SYGVKD. The CDR3 covers 14 residues. The CDR3: CAISDWGSNQPQHF. The CDR3 DNA follows: TGTGCCATCAGTGATTGGGGAAGCAATCAGCCCCAGCATTTT.

Comments on this clone: At one end, the junction sequence differs from germline, possibly due to a read error. The V call is TRBV6-1, the J call TRBJ1-2, with D unresolved. Per germline, CDR1 MNHNS and CDR2 SASEGT. This CDR3 has 10 residues. The CDR3 region has the DNA TGTGCCAGCAGTGAACTACCCTTATCCTTC. Translated: CASSELPLSF.

V gene TRBV27 combines with J gene TRBJ2-1; TRBD2 aligns across 8 bases. The CDR3 totals 16 residues. V shed 6 bases and J 7 bases; nucleotides not matched to a gene: 14. The germline CDR1 and CDR2 sequences are MNHEY and SMNVEV (reference sequence). The CDR3 protein is CASRSLSAGGGNEQFF. Written as DNA, the CDR3 is TGTGCCAGCAGATCCCTCTCGGCGGGAGGCGGGAATGAGCAGTTCTTC.

The rearrangement links TRBV9 to TRBJ2-1; TRBD2 matches 9 bases. Trimming removed 0 bases from V and 4 bases from J; junction bases left unmatched: 5. Germline CDR1 SGDLS, CDR2 YYNGEE. The CDR3 has 16 amino acids. In DNA form, the CDR3 reads TGTGCCAGCAGCGTAGGGGCGGGAGGGCCGTACAATGAGCAGTTCTTC. Protein sequence: CASSVGAGGPYNEQFF. The whole variable domain, filled in from reference TRBV9 and TRBJ2-1, reads DSGVTQTPKHLITATGQRVTLRCSPRSGDLSVYWYQQSLDQGLQFLIQYYNGEERAKGNILERFSAQQFPDLHSELNLSSLELGDSALYFCASSVGAGGPYNEQFFGPGTRLTVL.

This rearrangement joins TRBV15 to TRBJ1-1, with D tentatively TRBD1 (5 bases). The ends were cut back, 0 bases at V and 4 bases at J, with 9 bases in the middle. CDR3 length: 14 amino acids. The V gene's germline CDR1 is LNHNV and CDR2 YYDKDF (reference sequence). CDR3 DNA sequence: TGTGCCACCAGCAGAGATCAGGGTGGCACTGAAGCTTTCTTT. Protein product: CATSRDQGGTEAFF.